This entry lists 8 T cell receptor beta chains sequenced from one sample in a study of OX40 agonist ivuxolimab in advanced cancers. The table came from immunoSEQ multiplex PCR; TCRdb's copy has only in-frame clones and leaves some out. The sample lists around 150,000 clones; 90% were seen once. The sample here was CD4+ or CD8+ T cells sorted from blood, taken in a trial of the OX40 agonist ivuxolimab. Source of these receptors: an adult with an advanced solid tumor such as melanoma, head and neck, liver or kidney cancer.

This sequence joins TRBV28 and TRBJ2-5; 7 nucleotides match TRBD1. CDR1 and CDR2 (germline): MDHEN, SYDVKM. V gave up 5 bases and J gave up 9 bases; unmatched junction bases: 9. The CDR3 runs 13 residues. The CDR3 spells CASSATGLTPQYF. CDR3 nucleotide sequence: TGTGCCAGCAGTGCGACAGGGCTAACACCCCAGTACTTC.

This clone came up a few times. V gene TRBV29-1 combines with J gene TRBJ1-1; 7 positions agree with TRBD1. The CDR3 is 13 amino acids. With 3 bases clipped from V and 3 bases from J, the junction kept 4 bases outside the gene matches. The germline gives CDR1 SQVTM, CDR2 ANQGSEA. CDR3 nucleotide sequence: TGCAGCGTTGATGAGGGACAGTACACTGAAGCTTTCTTT. Its protein is CSVDEGQYTEAFF.

This chain uses TRBV5-4 with TRBJ1-1, with 11 bases matching TRBD1. CDR3 length: 18 residues. The germline V gene encodes CDR1 SGHNT and CDR2 YYREEE (reference sequence). After removal of 3 bases from V and 0 bases from J, the junction contained 10 bases not matched to a gene. Written as DNA, the CDR3 is TGTGCCAGCAGCTCTGGGACAGGGGGAAGAGCTGTGAACACTGAAGCTTTCTTT. This gives the protein CASSSGTGGRAVNTEAFF.

The genes are TRBV29-1 and TRBJ2-3, with D unresolved. Germline values: CDR1 SQVTM, CDR2 ANQGSEA. The CDR3 runs to 14 residues. Trimming removed 7 bases at V and 1 base at J, with 15 bases between. The CDR3 DNA is TGCAGCGCCCGGTCGGGCAGTGGCACAGATACGCAGTATTTT. This gives the protein CSARSGSGTDTQYF.

This chain links TRBV4-3 with TRBJ2-1; D might be TRBD1 or TRBD2, each matching 5 bases. The CDR3 loop spans 15 amino acids. CDR1 and CDR2 (germline): LGHNA, YSLEER. V dropped 4 bases and J dropped 3 bases, with 13 bases sitting between them. The CDR3 region is CASSPQGTVYNEQFF. The CDR3, as DNA: TGCGCCAGCAGCCCTCAAGGGACCGTCTACAATGAGCAGTTCTTC.

This clone was seen just once. The rearrangement links TRBV29-1 to TRBJ2-3; 7 nucleotides agree with TRBD2. CDR3 length: 13 residues. Germline V gene lookup returns CDR1 SQVTM and CDR2 ANQGSEA. V shed 6 bases, J shed 1 base, and the junction held 4 bases outside the gene matches. CDR3 residues: CSVRTRGTDTQYF. The CDR3 DNA follows: TGCAGCGTAAGGACTAGAGGCACAGATACGCAGTATTTT.

This chain connects TRBV5-1 to TRBJ2-2; TRBD2 aligns across 10 bases. CDR1 and CDR2 from the germline V gene are SGHRS and YFSETQ. The J segment lost 4 bases and the V segment lost 1 base, leaving 13 bases of the junction unmatched. This CDR3 has 19 residues. CDR3 residues: CASSLIPGLAGAGTGELFF. CDR3 nucleotide sequence: TGCGCCAGCAGCTTGATACCCGGCCTAGCGGGAGCTGGCACCGGGGAGCTGTTTTTT.

The chain links TRBV28 to TRBJ1-5, with 9 bases matching TRBD1. V gave up 1 base and J gave up 4 bases; unmatched junction bases: 2. In germline, CDR1 is MDHEN, CDR2 SYDVKM. The CDR3 is 15 residues long. DNA for the CDR3: TGTGCCAGCAGTTTATACGACAGGGGGAATCAGCCCCAGCATTTT. It is translated as CASSLYDRGNQPQHF.